The entry that follows covers one T cell receptor beta chain sequence. The target antigen is unknown. The read ends 3 residues before the CDR3 terminus; that terminus is restored from the germline J gene. These data come from a study of T cells in women clearing cervical HPV infection. Study conclusions and caveats: CIN3+ cases had significantly higher TCR repertoire richness than controls, but evenness did not differ.

The V gene lost 3 bases and the J gene lost 0 bases, with 9 bases spanning the gap. This CDR3 has 16 residues. Germline V gives CDR1 KGHSH, CDR2 LQKENI. Some clones are missing from TCRdb's copy, which holds only in-frame ones; the method was immunoSEQ multiplex PCR. The clone table shows about 30,000 clones, with the ten largest holding roughly 1.5%. This clonotype originated in a woman between 18 and 70 years old with a cervical HPV16 infection that either progressed to CIN3+ or cleared (not recorded which). The chain uses TRBV18 and TRBJ2-6; tentative D call: TRBD1 (5 bases). Sequencing input: blood buffy coat. The covered CDR3 bases are TGTGCCAGCTCACCTTCCAGGGTCTCTGGGGCCAACGTC. Translating gives CASSPSRVSGANV. From start to end, the CDR3 is CASSPSRVSGANVLTF.